This T cell receptor (beta chain) came from a study of spatial heterogeneity in lung cancer (dated by TCRdb to 2018 to 2020). In terms of the full investigation: Beta-chain transcripts were consistently detected in greater numbers than alpha-chain transcripts, which likely reflected higher beta-chain transcript abundance. In the raw uncorrected reads, each unique combination of TCR and UMI appeared more than ten times on average. In non-small cell lung cancer, the study quantitatively compared TCR alpha and beta repertoires across several tumor regions, matched nontumor lung, and blood. Nonsynonymous mutation counts, determined by whole-exome sequencing of tumor tissue, were related to TCR repertoire features. Both alpha and beta chains were TCR-sequenced in 200 to 250 tumor regions, roughly 70 matched nontumor lung samples and 56 PBMC samples obtained at surgery. The paper as a whole reports these results and caveats: Additional single-cell paired TCR alpha and beta sequencing was considered necessary to confirm, at a functional level, the hypothesis that regional TCRs recognize regional mutations. Ubiquitous expanded tumor TCRs were found in blood more often at tumor resection than at routine follow-up.

The sample's time point label, decoded: sample taken at primary tumor resection. Without any cell sorting, TCR sequencing was performed on whole RNA extracted either from tumor and nontumor lung tissue or from cryopreserved PBMC samples. Donors were over 60 patients with early-stage, untreated non-small cell lung cancer from the lung TRACERx cohort. Only patients for whom sufficient RNA was available from at least two tumor regions were selected for TCR sequencing. A remark on this clonotype: The antigen it recognizes is unknown. This may come from a read error, since a much larger clone is one base off.

Receptor libraries were prepared by 5' RACE. TCRdb shows the sequencer as NextSeq 500. In the TCR library protocol, a unique molecular identifier was attached to each TCR cDNA molecule so that PCR and sequencing errors could be corrected. The authors' analysis ran thus. TCR identification, UMI-based error correction and CDR3 extraction were performed with Decombinator tools. Expanded TCRs were defined as those above a frequency of 2 per 1,000, corresponding to the top 1% of the tumor frequency distribution. Renyi diversity was computed with the R vegan package after each repertoire had been subsampled 100 times to 5,000 TCRs. CDR3 similarity networks were constructed using string-kernel similarity of amino acid triplets, with links drawn between CDR3s whose pairwise similarity was above 0.82. The public reads were quality trimmed at Q25 with fastp and then assembled into clones with MiXCR by TCRdb, keeping productive beta chains. Rows matching on CDR3 protein sequence are summarized as one entry with the most common DNA and genes. For this entry, the V and J calls and clone size follow TCRdb and not the study's own pipeline. Within this sample are around 60,000 distinct CDR3 sequences, with more than 7% of them counted one time only. The top ten clonotypes cover roughly 16% of the sample.

The germline V gene (reference sequence) yields MNHEY for CDR1 and SMNVEV for CDR2. From the cysteine through the phenylalanine, the CDR3 covers 14 amino acids. This entry keeps only the CDR3 DNA: 42 bases, framed from base 1. From V the trimming removes 3 bases and from J it removes 8 bases, while the gene matches leave 4 bases of the junction unaccounted for. This sequence uses TRBV27 and TRBJ1-6, with TRBD1 identical over 7 junction bases. Sequenced here: PBMCs, sampled at surgery. The TCR sequence derives from a female donor with early-stage non-small cell lung cancer. The DNA reads as follows: TGTGCCAGCAGTTTTGACAGGGCGTATTCACCCCTCCACTTT. This gives the protein CASSFDRAYSPLHF.